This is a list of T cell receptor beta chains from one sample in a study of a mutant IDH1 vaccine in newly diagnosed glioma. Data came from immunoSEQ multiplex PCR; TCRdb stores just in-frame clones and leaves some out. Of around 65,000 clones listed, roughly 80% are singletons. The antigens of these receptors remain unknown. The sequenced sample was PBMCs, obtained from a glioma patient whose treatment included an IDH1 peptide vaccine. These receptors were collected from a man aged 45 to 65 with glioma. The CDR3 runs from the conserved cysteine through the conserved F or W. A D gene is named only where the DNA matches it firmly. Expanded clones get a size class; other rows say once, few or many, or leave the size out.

CDR3nt: TGTGCCAGCAGCGTAGTAGCGGGGGGCGGGGAGACCCAGTACTTC
CDR3aa: CASSVVAGGGETQYF
j_gene: TRBJ2-5
abundance: NA
v_gene: TRBV9
d_gene: TRBD2

CDR3nt: TGTGCCAGCAGCTTAGCGGGCCACAATCAGCCCCAGCATTTT
CDR3aa: CASSLAGHNQPQHF
j_gene: TRBJ1-5
abundance: NA
v_gene: TRBV7-2
d_gene: NA

CDR3nt: TGTGCCAGCGGACGCTCTCTAACCTACGAGCAGTACTTC
CDR3aa: CASGRSLTYEQYF
j_gene: TRBJ2-7
abundance: NA
v_gene: TRBV7-9
d_gene: NA

CDR3nt: TGTGCCAGCAGCCCACCCCTTGGTGCCGGGGAGCTGTTTTTT
CDR3aa: CASSPPLGAGELFF
j_gene: TRBJ2-2
abundance: NA
v_gene: TRBV9
d_gene: NA

CDR3nt: TGTGCCAGCAGTCGAAGAAATACCTACGAGCAGTACTTC
CDR3aa: CASSRRNTYEQYF
j_gene: TRBJ2-7
abundance: once
v_gene: TRBV28
d_gene: NA

CDR3nt: TGTGCCACCAGCGGAAGCGGAAGAGGGCCCTACGAGCAGTACTTC
CDR3aa: CATSGSGRGPYEQYF
j_gene: TRBJ2-7
abundance: NA
v_gene: TRBV15
d_gene: NA

CDR3nt: TGTGCCTGGAGTGTACTGGGGGAAGGGCCCCAGCATTTT
CDR3aa: CAWSVLGEGPQHF
j_gene: TRBJ1-5
abundance: few
v_gene: TRBV30
d_gene: NA

CDR3nt: TGTGCCAGCAGCTTGGAGACAGGGGGCCTCACTGAAGCTTTCTTT
CDR3aa: CASSLETGGLTEAFF
j_gene: TRBJ1-1
abundance: NA
v_gene: TRBV5-4
d_gene: TRBD1

CDR3nt: TGTGCCTGGAGTGTAAGGCTGTTGACCTCTGGAAACACCATATATTTT
CDR3aa: CAWSVRLLTSGNTIYF
j_gene: TRBJ1-3
abundance: NA
v_gene: TRBV30
d_gene: NA

CDR3nt: TGCGCCAGCAGCGCCACTGGGGCCGAGCAGTACTTC
CDR3aa: CASSATGAEQYF
j_gene: TRBJ2-7
abundance: NA
v_gene: TRBV5-1
d_gene: NA

CDR3nt: TGCAGCGTGGTCGGGACAGGGGGCTACGAGCAGTACTTC
CDR3aa: CSVVGTGGYEQYF
j_gene: TRBJ2-7
abundance: NA
v_gene: TRBV29-1
d_gene: TRBD1

CDR3nt: TGTGCCACCAAGGCCGTCGGGGGTTACGAGCAGTACTTC
CDR3aa: CATKAVGGYEQYF
j_gene: TRBJ2-7
abundance: NA
v_gene: TRBV15
d_gene: NA

CDR3nt: TGTGCCAGCAGCGTACAGAGTATGGCTATTGAGCAGTACTTC
CDR3aa: CASSVQSMAIEQYF
j_gene: TRBJ2-7
abundance: few
v_gene: TRBV11-3
d_gene: NA

CDR3nt: TGTGCCAGCAAGGTACTAGCGGGAGGGCCCTACGAGCAGTACTTC
CDR3aa: CASKVLAGGPYEQYF
j_gene: TRBJ2-7
abundance: NA
v_gene: TRBV6-1
d_gene: TRBD2

CDR3nt: TGTGCCAGCTCCGACTCTGGAAACACCATATATTTT
CDR3aa: CASSDSGNTIYF
j_gene: TRBJ1-3
abundance: NA
v_gene: TRBV28
d_gene: NA

CDR3nt: TGTGCCAGCAGCCCCGACTCGGGACAGACCTATGGCTACACCTTC
CDR3aa: CASSPDSGQTYGYTF
j_gene: TRBJ1-2
abundance: NA
v_gene: TRBV7-3
d_gene: TRBD1

CDR3nt: TGTGCCACCCTTCCGGGACAGTACAATCAGCCCCAGCATTTT
CDR3aa: CATLPGQYNQPQHF
j_gene: TRBJ1-5
abundance: NA
v_gene: TRBV6-1
d_gene: TRBD1

CDR3nt: TGTGCCAGCTCACCCGGGACCTCCTACGAGCAGTACTTC
CDR3aa: CASSPGTSYEQYF
j_gene: TRBJ2-7
abundance: NA
v_gene: TRBV18
d_gene: NA

CDR3nt: TGCGCCAGCAGCCAAGGGAGTGAAGCTTTCTTT
CDR3aa: CASSQGSEAFF
j_gene: TRBJ1-1
abundance: NA
v_gene: TRBV4-3
d_gene: NA

CDR3nt: TGTGCCAGTCCAGGGGCCGGGGGTAGCAATCAGCCCCAGCATTTT
CDR3aa: CASPGAGGSNQPQHF
j_gene: TRBJ1-5
abundance: NA
v_gene: TRBV11-2
d_gene: NA

CDR3nt: TGTGCCACCCAGACAGGGATGCACACCGGGGAGCTGTTTTTT
CDR3aa: CATQTGMHTGELFF
j_gene: TRBJ2-2
abundance: NA
v_gene: TRBV27
d_gene: TRBD1

CDR3nt: TGTGCCAGCTCACTCCAGACCGCCGATACGCAGTATTTT
CDR3aa: CASSLQTADTQYF
j_gene: TRBJ2-3
abundance: NA
v_gene: TRBV18
d_gene: NA

CDR3nt: TGTGCCAGCAGCTACGGTACTAGCGTCAACAATGAGCAGTTCTTC
CDR3aa: CASSYGTSVNNEQFF
j_gene: TRBJ2-1
abundance: NA
v_gene: TRBV6-6
d_gene: TRBD2

CDR3nt: TGTGCCATCAGAAGGTCGGAGGGAGGTGAAAAACTGTTTTTT
CDR3aa: CAIRRSEGGEKLFF
j_gene: TRBJ1-4
abundance: NA
v_gene: TRBV10-3
d_gene: NA

CDR3nt: TGTGCCACCAGCAGAGCTCCAGTAGGGGGGGAGGAGACCCAGTACTTC
CDR3aa: CATSRAPVGGEETQYF
j_gene: TRBJ2-5
abundance: NA
v_gene: TRBV15
d_gene: NA

CDR3nt: TGTGCCAGCAGCTTAACCAGGACTAGCAGCACAGATACGCAGTATTTT
CDR3aa: CASSLTRTSSTDTQYF
j_gene: TRBJ2-3
abundance: NA
v_gene: TRBV7-9
d_gene: TRBD2

CDR3nt: TGTGCCAGCAGTGCCATGGGGCAGGGGGCTGAAGCTTTCTTT
CDR3aa: CASSAMGQGAEAFF
j_gene: TRBJ1-1
abundance: NA
v_gene: TRBV2
d_gene: TRBD1